This T cell receptor beta chain came from a study of PD-L1 blockade in urothelial cancer. Study background: The authors examined blood 3 weeks (second dose) and 6 weeks after treatment start.

V was cut by 1 base and J by 5 bases, with 17 bases left in between. The CDR3 consists of 16 residues. CDR1 and CDR2 (germline): MGHRA, YSYEKL. On this clone: The antigen remains undetermined.

Findings and caveats of the study: Lower than median blood TCR clonality before treatment predicted better survival. Stronger expansion of tumor-associated clones in blood at 3 weeks distinguished durable-benefit patients.

Synthetic analogs of TCR templates were spiked into every PCR. TCRdb keeps only in-frame clones here, not all; method: immunoSEQ multiplex PCR. The data contain 100,000 to 150,000 clones, roughly 83% of them singletons. As for time point: pretreatment peripheral blood. The chain couples TRBV4-1 to TRBJ2-5, with D maybe TRBD1 (6 bases). Here the sequenced sample was PBMCs, taken around atezolizumab (anti-PD-L1) treatment. This TCR derives from a man in his fifties with urothelial cancer. This CDR3 reads CASSQAEQGYLETQYF. The CDR3 DNA follows: TGCGCCAGCAGCCAAGCAGAACAGGGCTACTTGGAGACCCAGTACTTC.